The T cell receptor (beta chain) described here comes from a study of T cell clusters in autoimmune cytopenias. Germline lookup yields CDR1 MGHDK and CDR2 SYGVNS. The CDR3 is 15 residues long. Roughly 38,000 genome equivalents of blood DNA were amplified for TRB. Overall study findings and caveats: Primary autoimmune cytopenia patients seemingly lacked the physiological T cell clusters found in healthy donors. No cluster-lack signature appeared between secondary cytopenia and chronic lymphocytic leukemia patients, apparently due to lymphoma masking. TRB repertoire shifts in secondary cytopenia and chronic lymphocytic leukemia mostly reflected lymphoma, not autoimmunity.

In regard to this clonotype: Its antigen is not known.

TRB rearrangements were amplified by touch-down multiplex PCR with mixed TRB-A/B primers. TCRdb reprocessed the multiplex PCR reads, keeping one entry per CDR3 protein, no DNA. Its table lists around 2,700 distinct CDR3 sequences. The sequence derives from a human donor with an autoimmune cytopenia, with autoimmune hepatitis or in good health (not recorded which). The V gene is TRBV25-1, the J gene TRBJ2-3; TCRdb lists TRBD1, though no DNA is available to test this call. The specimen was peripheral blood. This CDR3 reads CASSTTGRRGDTQYF.